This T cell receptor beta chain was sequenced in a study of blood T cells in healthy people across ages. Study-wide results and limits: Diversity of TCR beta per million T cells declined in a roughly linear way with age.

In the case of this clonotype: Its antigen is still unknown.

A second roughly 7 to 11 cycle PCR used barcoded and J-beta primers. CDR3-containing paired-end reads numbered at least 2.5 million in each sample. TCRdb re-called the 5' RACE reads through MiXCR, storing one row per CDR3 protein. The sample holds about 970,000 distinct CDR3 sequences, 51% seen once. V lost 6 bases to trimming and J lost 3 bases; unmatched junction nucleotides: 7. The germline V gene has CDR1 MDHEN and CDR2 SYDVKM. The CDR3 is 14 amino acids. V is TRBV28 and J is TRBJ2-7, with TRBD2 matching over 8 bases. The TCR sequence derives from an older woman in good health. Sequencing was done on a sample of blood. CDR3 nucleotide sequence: TGTGCCAGCAGGAGATTAGCGGGGATCTACGAGCAGTACTTC. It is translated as CASRRLAGIYEQYF.